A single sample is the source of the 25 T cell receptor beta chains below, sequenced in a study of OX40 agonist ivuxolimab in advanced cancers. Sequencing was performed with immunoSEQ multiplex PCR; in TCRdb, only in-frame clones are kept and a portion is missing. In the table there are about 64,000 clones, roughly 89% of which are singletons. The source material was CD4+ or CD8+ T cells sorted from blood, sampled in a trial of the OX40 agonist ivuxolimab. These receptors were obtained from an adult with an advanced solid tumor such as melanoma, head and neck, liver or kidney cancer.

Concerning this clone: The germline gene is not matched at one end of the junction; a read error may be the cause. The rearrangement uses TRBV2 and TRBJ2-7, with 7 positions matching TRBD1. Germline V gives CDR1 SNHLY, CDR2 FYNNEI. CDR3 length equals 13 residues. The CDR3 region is CASSEGTVVEQYF. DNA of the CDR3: TGTGCCAGCAGCGAAGGGACAGTGGTAGAGCAGTACTTC.

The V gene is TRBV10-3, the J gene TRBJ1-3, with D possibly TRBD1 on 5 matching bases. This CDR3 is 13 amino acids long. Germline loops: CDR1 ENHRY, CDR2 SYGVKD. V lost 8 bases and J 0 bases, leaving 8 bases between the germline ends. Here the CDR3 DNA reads TGTGCCATCCGGGGGGACTCTGGAAACACCATATATTTT. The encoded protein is CAIRGDSGNTIYF.

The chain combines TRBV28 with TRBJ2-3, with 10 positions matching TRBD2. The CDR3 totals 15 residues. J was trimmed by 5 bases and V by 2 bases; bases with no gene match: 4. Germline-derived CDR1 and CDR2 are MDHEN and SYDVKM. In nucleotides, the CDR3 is TGTGCCAGCAGTTTACTAGCGGGAGCGGGAGATACGCAGTATTTT. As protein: CASSLLAGAGDTQYF.

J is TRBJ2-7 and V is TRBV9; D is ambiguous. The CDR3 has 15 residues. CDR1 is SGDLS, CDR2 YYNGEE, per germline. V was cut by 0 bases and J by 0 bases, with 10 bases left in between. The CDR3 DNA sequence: TGTGCCAGCAGCGTAGCCATCCAGGACTCCTACGAGCAGTACTTC. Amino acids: CASSVAIQDSYEQYF.

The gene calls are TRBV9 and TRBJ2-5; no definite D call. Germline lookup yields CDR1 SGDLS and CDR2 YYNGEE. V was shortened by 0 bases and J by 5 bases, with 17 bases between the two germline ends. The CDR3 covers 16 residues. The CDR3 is CASSVATLALGETQYF. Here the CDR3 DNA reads TGTGCCAGCAGCGTAGCTACATTGGCTCTTGGTGAGACCCAGTACTTC.

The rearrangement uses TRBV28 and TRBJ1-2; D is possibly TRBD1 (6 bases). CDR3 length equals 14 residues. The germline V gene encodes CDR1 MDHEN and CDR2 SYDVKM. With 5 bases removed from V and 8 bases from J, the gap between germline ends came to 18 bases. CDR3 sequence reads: CASSRGLLLGGYTF. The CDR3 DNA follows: TGTGCCAGCAGTAGGGGGTTGTTACTCGGAGGCTACACCTTC.

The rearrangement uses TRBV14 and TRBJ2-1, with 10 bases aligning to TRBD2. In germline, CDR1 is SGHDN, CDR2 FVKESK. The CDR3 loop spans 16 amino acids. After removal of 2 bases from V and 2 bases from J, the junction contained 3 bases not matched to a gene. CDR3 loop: CASSQSSGRPYNEQFF. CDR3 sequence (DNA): TGTGCCAGCAGCCAATCTAGCGGGAGACCCTACAATGAGCAGTTCTTC.

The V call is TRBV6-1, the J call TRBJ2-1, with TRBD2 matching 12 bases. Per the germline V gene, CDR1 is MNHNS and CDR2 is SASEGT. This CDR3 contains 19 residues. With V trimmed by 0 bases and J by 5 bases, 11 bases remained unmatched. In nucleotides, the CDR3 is TGTGCCAGCAGTGAAGCTTCTTTGGGTCGACTAGCGGGAGACAATGAGCAGTTCTTC. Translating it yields CASSEASLGRLAGDNEQFF.

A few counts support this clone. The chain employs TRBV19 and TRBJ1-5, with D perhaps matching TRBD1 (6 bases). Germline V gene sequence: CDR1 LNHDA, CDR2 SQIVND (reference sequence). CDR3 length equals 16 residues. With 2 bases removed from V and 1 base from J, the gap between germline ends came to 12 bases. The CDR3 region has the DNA TGTGCCAGTAGTATATCCAGGGGAGCGAGCAATCAGCCCCAGCATTTT. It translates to CASSISRGASNQPQHF.

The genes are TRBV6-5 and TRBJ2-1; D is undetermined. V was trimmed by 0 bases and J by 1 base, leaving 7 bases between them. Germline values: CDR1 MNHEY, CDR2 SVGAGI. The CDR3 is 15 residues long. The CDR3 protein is CASSYSGPSYNEQFF. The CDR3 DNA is TGTGCCAGCAGTTACTCCGGCCCTTCCTACAATGAGCAGTTCTTC.

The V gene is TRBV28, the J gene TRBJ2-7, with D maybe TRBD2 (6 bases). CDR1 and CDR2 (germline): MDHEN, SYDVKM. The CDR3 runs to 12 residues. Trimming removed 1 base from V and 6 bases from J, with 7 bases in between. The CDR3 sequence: CASSLLAAEQYF. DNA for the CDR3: TGTGCCAGCAGTTTATTAGCGGCCGAGCAGTACTTC.

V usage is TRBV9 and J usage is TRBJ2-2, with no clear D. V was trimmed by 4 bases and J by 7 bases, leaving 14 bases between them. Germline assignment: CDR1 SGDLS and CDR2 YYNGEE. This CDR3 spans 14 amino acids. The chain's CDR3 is CASSLGPEGGELFF. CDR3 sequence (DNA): TGTGCCAGCAGCTTAGGACCGGAAGGCGGGGAGCTGTTTTTT.

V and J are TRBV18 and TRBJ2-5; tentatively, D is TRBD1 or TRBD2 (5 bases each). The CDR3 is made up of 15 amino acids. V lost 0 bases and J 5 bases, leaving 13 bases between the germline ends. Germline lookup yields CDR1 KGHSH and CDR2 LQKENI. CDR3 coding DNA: TGTGCCAGCTCACCACCCTCAATGGGGGTCGAGACCCAGTACTTC. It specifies CASSPPSMGVETQYF.

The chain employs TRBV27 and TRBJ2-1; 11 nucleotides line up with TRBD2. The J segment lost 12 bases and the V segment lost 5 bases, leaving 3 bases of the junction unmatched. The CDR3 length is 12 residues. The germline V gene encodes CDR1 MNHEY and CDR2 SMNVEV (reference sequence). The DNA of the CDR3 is TGTGCCAGCAGTAAGACTAGCGGGGCGCAGTTCTTC. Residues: CASSKTSGAQFF.

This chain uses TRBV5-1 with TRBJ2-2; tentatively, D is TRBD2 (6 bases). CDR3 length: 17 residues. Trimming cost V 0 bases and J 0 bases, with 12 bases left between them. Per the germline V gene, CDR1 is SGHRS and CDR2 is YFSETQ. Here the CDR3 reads CASSLVSGASNTGELFF. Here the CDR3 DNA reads TGCGCCAGCAGCTTGGTTAGCGGAGCCTCGAACACCGGGGAGCTGTTTTTT.

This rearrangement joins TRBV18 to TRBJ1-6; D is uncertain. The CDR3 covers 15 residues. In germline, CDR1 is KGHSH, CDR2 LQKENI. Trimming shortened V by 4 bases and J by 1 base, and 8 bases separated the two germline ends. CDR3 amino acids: CASSLLGSYNSPLHF. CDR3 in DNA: TGTGCCAGCTCACTCCTAGGGTCCTATAATTCACCCCTCCACTTT.

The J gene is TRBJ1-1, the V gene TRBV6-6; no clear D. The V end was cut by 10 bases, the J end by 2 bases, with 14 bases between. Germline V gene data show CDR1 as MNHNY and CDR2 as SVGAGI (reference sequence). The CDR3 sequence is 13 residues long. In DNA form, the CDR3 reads TGTGCCACTTCCCGGACGGCCAACACTGAAGCTTTCTTT. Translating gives CATSRTANTEAFF.

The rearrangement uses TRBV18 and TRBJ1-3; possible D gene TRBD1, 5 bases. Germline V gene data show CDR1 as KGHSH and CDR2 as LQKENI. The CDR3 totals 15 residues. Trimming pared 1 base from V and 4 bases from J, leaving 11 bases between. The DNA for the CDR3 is TGTGCCAGCTCACCACTAACGGGACTCGGAAACACCATATATTTT. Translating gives CASSPLTGLGNTIYF.

DNA for the CDR3: TGTGCCAGCAGCCCCGGGGGGTGGGACGAGCAGTACTTC. Its translation: CASSPGGWDEQYF. The rearrangement links TRBV5-4 to TRBJ2-7; 7 positions agree with TRBD2. Trimming removed 4 bases from V and 5 bases from J; junction bases left unmatched: 6. The CDR3 has 13 amino acids. Germline V lookup: CDR1 SGHNT, CDR2 YYREEE (reference sequence).

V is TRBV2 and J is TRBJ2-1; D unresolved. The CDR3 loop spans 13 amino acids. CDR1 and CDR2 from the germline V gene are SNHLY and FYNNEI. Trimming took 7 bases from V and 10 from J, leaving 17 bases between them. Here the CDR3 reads CASNPPFSTEQFF. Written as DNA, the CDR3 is TGTGCCAGCAACCCCCCCTTTTCAACCGAGCAGTTCTTC.

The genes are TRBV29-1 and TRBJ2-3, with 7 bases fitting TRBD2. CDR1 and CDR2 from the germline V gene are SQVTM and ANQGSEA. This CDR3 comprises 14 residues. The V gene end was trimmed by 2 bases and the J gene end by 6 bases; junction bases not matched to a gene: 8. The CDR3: CSVERVGGVDTQYF. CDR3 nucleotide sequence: TGCAGCGTTGAAAGGGTGGGAGGGGTTGATACGCAGTATTTT.

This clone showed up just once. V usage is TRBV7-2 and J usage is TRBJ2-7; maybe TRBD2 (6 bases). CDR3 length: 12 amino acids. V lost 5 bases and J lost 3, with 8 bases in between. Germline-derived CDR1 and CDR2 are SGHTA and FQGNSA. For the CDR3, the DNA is TGTGCCAGCAGCATTAGCGGCTACGAGCAGTACTTC. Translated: CASSISGYEQYF.

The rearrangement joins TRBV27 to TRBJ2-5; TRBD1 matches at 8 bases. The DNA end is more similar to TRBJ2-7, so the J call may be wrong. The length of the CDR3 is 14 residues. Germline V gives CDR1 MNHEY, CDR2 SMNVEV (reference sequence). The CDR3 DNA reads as TGTGCCAGCAGTGGCTACCCTACAGGGGGCGAGCAGTACTTC. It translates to CASSGYPTGGEQYF.

CDR3 nucleotide sequence: TGTGCCAGCAGCTCTTCCTCAGGGGCCCCGCGCTCCTACAATGAGCAGTTCTTC. Translating gives CASSSSSGAPRSYNEQFF. The chain uses TRBV5-4 and TRBJ2-1; TRBD1 is a possible D gene (6 bases). Germline values: CDR1 SGHNT, CDR2 YYREEE (reference sequence). The CDR3 is 18 amino acids. The V gene lost 3 bases and the J gene lost 0 bases, with 19 bases spanning the gap.

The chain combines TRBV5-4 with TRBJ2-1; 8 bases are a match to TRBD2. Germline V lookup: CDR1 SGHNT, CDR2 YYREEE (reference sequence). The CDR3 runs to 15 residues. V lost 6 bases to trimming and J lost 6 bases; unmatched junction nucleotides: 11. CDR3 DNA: TGTGCCAGCATCAGCCGGGAGGGAGTGGGCAATGAGCAGTTCTTC. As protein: CASISREGVGNEQFF.